This T cell receptor beta chain was captured in a study of blood T cell repertoires in COVID-19. For the study at large: Both acute and convalescent COVID-19 samples were obtained from the United States, Italy and Spain. PBMCs, B-cell-depleted T cells, or T cells were the source of the cDNA or gDNA that made up the material.

The sample holds a few counts of this clone. Per the original data handling: The authors estimated nucleated cell counts from reference gene primer amplification. Method: immunoSEQ multiplex PCR; TCRdb's copy keeps in-frame clones and lacks some. V and J calls plus clone size are reproduced from that table; the DNA served to infer D and trimming. The repertoire includes 150,000 to 200,000 clones, 84% of them detected once, and under 8.5% sits in the top ten. CDR3 length: 14 residues. V lost 3 bases and J lost 8, with 16 bases in between. Looked up from germline, CDR1 is KGHSH and CDR2 is LQKENI. The sample taken for sequencing was peripheral blood. This sequence originates from a man between 40 and 49 years old who had recovered from COVID-19. This chain joins TRBV18 and TRBJ1-2, with a possible D match to TRBD1 (5 bases). The CDR3 nucleotides are TGTGCCAGCTCACCGCCAGGGCCCTCTAGGGGCTACACCTTC. As protein: CASSPPGPSRGYTF. Full variable domain (outside the CDR3, taken from reference TRBV18 and TRBJ1-2): NAGVMQNPRHLVRRRGQEARLRCSPMKGHSHVYWYRQLPEEGLKFMVYLQKENIIDESGMPKERFSAEFPKEGPSILRIQQVVRGDSAAYFCASSPPGPSRGYTFGSGTRLTVV.